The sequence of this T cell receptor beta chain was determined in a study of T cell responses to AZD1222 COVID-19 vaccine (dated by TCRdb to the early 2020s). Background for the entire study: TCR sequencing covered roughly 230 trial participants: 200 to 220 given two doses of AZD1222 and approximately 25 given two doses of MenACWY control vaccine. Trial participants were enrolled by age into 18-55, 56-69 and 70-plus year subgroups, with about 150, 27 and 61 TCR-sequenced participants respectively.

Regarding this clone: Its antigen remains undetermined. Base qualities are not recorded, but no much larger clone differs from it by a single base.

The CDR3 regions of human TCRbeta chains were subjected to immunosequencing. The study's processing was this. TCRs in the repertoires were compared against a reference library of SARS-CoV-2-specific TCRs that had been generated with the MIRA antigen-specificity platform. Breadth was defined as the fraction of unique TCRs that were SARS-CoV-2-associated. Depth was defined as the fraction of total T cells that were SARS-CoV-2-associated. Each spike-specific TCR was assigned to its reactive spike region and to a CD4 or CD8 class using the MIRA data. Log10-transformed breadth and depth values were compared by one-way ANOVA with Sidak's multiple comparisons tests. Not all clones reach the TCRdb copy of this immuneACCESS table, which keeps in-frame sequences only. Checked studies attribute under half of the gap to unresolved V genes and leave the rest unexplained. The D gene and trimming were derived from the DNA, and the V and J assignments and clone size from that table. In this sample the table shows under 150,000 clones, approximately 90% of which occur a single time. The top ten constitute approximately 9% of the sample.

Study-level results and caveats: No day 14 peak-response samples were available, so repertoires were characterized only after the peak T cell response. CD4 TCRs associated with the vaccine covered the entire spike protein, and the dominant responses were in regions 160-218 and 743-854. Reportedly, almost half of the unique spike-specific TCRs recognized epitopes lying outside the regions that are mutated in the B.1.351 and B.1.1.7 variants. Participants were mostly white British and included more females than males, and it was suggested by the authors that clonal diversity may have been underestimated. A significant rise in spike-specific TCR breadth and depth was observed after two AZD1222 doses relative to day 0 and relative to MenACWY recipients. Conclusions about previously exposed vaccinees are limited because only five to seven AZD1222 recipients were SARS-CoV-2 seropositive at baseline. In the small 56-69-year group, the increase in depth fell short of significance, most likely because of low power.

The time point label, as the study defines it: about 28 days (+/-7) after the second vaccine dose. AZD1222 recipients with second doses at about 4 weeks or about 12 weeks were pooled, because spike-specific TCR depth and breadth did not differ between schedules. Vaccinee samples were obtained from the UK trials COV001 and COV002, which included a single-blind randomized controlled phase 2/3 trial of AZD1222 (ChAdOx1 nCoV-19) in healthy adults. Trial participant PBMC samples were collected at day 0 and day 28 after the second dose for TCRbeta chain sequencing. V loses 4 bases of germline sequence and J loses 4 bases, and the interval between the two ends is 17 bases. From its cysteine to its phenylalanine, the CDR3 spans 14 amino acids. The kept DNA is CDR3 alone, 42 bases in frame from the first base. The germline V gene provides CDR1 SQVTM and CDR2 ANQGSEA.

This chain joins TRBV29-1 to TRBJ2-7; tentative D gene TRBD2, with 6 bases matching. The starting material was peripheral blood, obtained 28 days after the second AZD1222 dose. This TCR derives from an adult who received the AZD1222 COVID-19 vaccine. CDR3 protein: CSVASAGLRYEQYF. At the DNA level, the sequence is TGCAGCGTTGCTTCGGCGGGATTACGGTACGAGCAGTACTTC.